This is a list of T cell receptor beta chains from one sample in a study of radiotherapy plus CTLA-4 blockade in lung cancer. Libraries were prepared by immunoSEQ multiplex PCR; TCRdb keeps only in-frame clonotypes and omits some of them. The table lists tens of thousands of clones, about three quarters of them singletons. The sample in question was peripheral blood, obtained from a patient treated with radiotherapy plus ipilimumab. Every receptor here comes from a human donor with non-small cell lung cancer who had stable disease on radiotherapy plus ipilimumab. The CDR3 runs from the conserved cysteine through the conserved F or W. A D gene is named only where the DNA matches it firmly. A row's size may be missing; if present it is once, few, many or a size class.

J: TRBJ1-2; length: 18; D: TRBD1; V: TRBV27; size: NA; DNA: TGTGCCACCCCCATGCCGAGGACAGGGGACGTACTTAACTATGGCTACACCTTC; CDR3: CATPMPRTGDVLNYGYTF
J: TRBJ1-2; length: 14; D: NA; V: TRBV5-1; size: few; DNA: TGCGCCAGCAGCTCAGGGAAGGGGATCTATGGCTACACCTTC; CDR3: CASSSGKGIYGYTF
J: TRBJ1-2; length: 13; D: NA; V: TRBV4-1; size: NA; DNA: TGCGCCAGCAGCCAAGCGTTCGGGGCTGGCTACACCTTC; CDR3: CASSQAFGAGYTF
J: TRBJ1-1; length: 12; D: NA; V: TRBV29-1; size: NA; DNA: TGCAGCGCAGTCCGTCAGAACACTGAAGCTTTCTTT; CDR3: CSAVRQNTEAFF
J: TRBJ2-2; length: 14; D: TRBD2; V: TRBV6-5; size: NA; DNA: TGTGCCAGCAGTTACGGAGCGGGAATGGGGGAGCTGTTTTTT; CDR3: CASSYGAGMGELFF
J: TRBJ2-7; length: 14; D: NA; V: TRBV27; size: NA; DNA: TGTGCCAGCACCACAGGGACCCCCCCCTACGAGCAGTACTTC; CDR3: CASTTGTPPYEQYF
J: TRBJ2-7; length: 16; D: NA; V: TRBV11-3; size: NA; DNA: TGTGCCAGCAGCCCAACCATAGGGGGAGCGTCCTACGAGCAGTACTTC; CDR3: CASSPTIGGASYEQYF
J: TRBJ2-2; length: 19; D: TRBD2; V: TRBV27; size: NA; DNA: TGTGCCAGCAGTTTATCGGGGACTAGCGTCCTGTGGAACACCGGGGAGCTGTTTTTT; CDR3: CASSLSGTSVLWNTGELFF
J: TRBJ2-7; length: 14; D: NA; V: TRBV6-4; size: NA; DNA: TGTGCCAGCAGTGACTCGAGTCGTTCTCCCGAGCAGTACTTC; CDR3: CASSDSSRSPEQYF
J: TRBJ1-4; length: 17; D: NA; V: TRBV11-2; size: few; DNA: TGTGCCAGCAGCTCCGGGACTTTCGGGGGGGCTAATGAAAAACTGTTTTTT; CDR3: CASSSGTFGGANEKLFF
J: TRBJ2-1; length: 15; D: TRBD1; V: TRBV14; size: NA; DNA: TGTGCCAGCAGCCAAGCCGGGACAGGGTACAATGAGCAGTTCTTC; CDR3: CASSQAGTGYNEQFF
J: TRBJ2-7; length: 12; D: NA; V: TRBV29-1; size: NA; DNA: TGCAGCGTTGATGAGGAATTGGGCGAGCAGTACTTC; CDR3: CSVDEELGEQYF
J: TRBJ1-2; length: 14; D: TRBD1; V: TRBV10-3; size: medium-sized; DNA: TGTGCCATCAGGAAGGACAGGACTAACTATGGCTACACCTTC; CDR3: CAIRKDRTNYGYTF
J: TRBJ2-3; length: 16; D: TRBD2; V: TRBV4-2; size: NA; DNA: TGTGCCAGCAGCCAAGTTCGGATAGCGGGAACGGATACGCAGTATTTT; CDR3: CASSQVRIAGTDTQYF
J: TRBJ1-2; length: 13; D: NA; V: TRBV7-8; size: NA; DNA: TGTGCCAGCAGCTTACGCAGGGGTTATGGCTACACCTTC; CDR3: CASSLRRGYGYTF
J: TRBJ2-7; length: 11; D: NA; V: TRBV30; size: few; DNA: TGTGCCTGGAGTGCCACGTCCCGGCAATACTTC; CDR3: CAWSATSRQYF
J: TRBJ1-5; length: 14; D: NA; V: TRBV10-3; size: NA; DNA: TGTGCCATCAGTGAGTTATCGGTGAATCAGCCCCAGCATTTT; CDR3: CAISELSVNQPQHF
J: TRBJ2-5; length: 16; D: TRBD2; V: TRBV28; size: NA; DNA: TGTGCCAGCAGTTTTTGGAGCGGGAGGGTCCAAGAGACCCAGTACTTC; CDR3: CASSFWSGRVQETQYF
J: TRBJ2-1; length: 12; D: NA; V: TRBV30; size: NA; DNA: TGTGCCTGGAGTCCCCTCCACAATGAGCAGTTCTTC; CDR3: CAWSPLHNEQFF
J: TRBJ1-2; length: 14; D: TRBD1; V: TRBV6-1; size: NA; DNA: TGTGCCAGCAGAGCGGGACAGACTAACTATGGCTACACCTTC; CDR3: CASRAGQTNYGYTF
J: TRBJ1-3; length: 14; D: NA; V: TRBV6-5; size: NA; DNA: TGTGCCAGCAGTTACTCACACTCTGGAAACACCATATATTTT; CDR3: CASSYSHSGNTIYF
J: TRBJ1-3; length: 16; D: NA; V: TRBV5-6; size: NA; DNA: TGTGCCAGCAGCTTGGCCGGGAAAGGGCACGGAAACACCATATATTTT; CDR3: CASSLAGKGHGNTIYF
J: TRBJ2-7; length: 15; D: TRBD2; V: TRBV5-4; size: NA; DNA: TGTGCCAGCAGCTCAGGACTAGCGGAAACCTACGAGCAGTACTTC; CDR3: CASSSGLAETYEQYF
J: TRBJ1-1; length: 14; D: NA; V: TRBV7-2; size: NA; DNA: TGTGCCAGCAGCTCTTTCAGGGGCTACACTGAAGCTTTCTTT; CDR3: CASSSFRGYTEAFF
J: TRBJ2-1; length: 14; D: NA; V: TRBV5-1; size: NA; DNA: TGCGCCAGCAGCGATGGCCGAGGAGACAATGAGCAGTTCTTC; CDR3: CASSDGRGDNEQFF
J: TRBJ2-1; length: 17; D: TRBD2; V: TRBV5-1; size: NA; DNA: TGCGCCAGCTCGATGACTAGCGGGAGGAGCTCCTACAATGAGCAGTTCTTC; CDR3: CASSMTSGRSSYNEQFF
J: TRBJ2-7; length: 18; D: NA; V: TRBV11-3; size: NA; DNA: TGTGCCAGCAGCTTAATTGGGGGGGCTAGCGGCATCTCCTACGAGCAGTACTTC; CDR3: CASSLIGGASGISYEQYF
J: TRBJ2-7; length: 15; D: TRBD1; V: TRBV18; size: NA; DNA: TGTGCCAGCTCACCGGGACAGGCCCTCAACTACGAGCAGTACTTC; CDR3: CASSPGQALNYEQYF
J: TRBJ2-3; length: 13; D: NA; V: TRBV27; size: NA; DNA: TGTGCCACCCTTAGCCGTAACACAGATACGCAGTATTTT; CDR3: CATLSRNTDTQYF
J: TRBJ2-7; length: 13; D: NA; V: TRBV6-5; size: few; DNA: TGTGCCAGCAGTTACGGGGCACACTACGAGCAGTACTTC; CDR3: CASSYGAHYEQYF
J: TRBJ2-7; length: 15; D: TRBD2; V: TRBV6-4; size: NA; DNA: TGTGCCAGCAGTGAGGGACTAGCGGGAACCTACGAGCAGTACTTC; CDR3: CASSEGLAGTYEQYF
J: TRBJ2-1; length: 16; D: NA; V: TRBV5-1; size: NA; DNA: TGCGCCAGCAGCTTGGCCGTAGAGGGTAGATATGGGGAGCAGTTCTTC; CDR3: CASSLAVEGRYGEQFF
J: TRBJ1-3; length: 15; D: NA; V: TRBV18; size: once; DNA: TGTGCCAGCTCACCACGGGGTGAGTCTGGAAACACCATATATTTT; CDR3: CASSPRGESGNTIYF
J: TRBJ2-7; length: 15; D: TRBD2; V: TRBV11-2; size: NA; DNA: TGTGCCAGCAGCTTCCAGTGGCGGGAGACCTACGAGCAGTACTTC; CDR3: CASSFQWRETYEQYF
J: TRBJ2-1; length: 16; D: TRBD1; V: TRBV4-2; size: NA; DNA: TGTGCCAGCAGCCAAGACCGGACAGGGGGAATCAATGAGCAGTTCTTC; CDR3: CASSQDRTGGINEQFF
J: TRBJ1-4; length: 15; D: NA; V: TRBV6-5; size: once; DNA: TGTGCCAGCAGTTACTCGAATTGGGGAAATGAAAAACTGTTTTTT; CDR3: CASSYSNWGNEKLFF
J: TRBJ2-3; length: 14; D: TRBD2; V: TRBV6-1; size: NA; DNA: TGTGCCGGAGGGACTAGCGGGGGGACAGATACGCAGTATTTT; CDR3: CAGGTSGGTDTQYF
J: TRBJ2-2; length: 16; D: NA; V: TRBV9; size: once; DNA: TGTGCCAGCAGCGTAGTTTCGGCTGCCGATAGGGGGGAGCTGTTTTTT; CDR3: CASSVVSAADRGELFF
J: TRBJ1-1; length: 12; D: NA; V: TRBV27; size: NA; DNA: TGTGCCAGCTCGCGAGGGGGTTTAGCTGCTTTCTTT; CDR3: CASSRGGLAAFF
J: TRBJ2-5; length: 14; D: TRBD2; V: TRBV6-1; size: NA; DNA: TGTGCCAGCATAGCGGGTGGGGGCCAAGAGACCCAGTACTTC; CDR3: CASIAGGGQETQYF
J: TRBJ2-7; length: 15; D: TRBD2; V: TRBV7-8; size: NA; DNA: TGTGCCAGCAGCCCCCGGGGAGCGGGATCCTACGAGCAGTACTTC; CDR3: CASSPRGAGSYEQYF
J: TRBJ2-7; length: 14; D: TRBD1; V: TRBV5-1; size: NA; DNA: TGCGCCAGCAGCCAAGGGGGACAGACCTACGAGCAGTACTTC; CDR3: CASSQGGQTYEQYF
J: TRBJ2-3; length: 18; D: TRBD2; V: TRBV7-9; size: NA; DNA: TGTGCCAGCAGCCGAGGCCGCGGCCTAGCGGGAGCCGGAGATACGCAGTATTTT; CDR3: CASSRGRGLAGAGDTQYF
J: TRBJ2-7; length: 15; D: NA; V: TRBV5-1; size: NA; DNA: TGCGCCAGCAGTACCACGAACAGGGATATAAACGAGCAGTACTTC; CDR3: CASSTTNRDINEQYF